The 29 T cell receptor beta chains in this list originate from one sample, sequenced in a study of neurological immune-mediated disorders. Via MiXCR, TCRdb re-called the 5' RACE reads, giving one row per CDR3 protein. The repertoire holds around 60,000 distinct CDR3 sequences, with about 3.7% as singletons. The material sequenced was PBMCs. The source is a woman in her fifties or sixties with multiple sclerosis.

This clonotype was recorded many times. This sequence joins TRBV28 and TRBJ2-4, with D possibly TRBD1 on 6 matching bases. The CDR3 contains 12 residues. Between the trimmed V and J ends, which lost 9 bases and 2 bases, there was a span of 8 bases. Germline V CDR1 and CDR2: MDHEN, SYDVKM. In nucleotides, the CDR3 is TGTGCCAGGGGGGCCACCAAAAACATTCAGTACTTC. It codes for CARGATKNIQYF.

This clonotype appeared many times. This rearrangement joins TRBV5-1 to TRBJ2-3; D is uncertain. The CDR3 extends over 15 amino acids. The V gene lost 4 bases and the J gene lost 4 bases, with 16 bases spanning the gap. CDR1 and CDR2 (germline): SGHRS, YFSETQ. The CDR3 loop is CASSPATTIADTQYF. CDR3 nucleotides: TGCGCCAGCAGCCCTGCTACAACCATTGCAGATACGCAGTATTTT.

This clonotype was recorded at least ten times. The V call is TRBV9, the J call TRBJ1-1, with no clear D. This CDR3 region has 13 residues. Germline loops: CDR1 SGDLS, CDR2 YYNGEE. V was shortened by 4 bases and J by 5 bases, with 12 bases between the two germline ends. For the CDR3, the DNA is TGTGCCAGCAGCCCCGCAGGTAAAACTGAAGCTTTCTTT. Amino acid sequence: CASSPAGKTEAFF.

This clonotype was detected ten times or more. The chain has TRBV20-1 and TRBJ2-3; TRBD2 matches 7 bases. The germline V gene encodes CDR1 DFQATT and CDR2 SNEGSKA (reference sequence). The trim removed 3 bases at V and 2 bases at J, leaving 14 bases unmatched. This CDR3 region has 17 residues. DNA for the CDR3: TGCAGTGCTAGGTCTGTTCGGAGCGGGGCCTTCACAGATACGCAGTATTTT. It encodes CSARSVRSGAFTDTQYF.

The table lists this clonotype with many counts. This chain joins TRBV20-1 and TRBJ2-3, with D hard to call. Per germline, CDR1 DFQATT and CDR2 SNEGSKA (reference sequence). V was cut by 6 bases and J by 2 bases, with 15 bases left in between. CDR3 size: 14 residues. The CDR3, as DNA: TGCAGTGCCCAACCACCGTCGTTCACAGATACGCAGTATTTT. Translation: CSAQPPSFTDTQYF.

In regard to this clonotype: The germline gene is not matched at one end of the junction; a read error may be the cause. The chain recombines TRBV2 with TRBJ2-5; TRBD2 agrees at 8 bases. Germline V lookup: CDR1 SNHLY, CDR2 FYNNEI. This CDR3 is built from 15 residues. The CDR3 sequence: CSSSGPGGAGETQYF. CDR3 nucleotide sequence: TGTTCCAGCAGCGGCCCCGGGGGGGCTGGGGAGACCCAGTACTTC. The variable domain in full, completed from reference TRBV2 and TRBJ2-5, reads EPEVTQTPSHQVTQMGQEVILRCVPISNHLYFYWYRQILGQKVEFLVSFYNNEISEKSEIFDDQFSVERPDGSNFTLKIRSTKLEDSAMYFCSSSGPGGAGETQYFGPGTRLLVL.

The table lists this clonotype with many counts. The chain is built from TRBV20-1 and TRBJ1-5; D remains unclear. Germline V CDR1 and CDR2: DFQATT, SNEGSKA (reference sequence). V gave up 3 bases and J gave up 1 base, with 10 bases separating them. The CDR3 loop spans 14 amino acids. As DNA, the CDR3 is TGCAGTGCTAGTAAAGGTCCAAGCAATCAGCCCCAGCATTTT. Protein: CSASKGPSNQPQHF.

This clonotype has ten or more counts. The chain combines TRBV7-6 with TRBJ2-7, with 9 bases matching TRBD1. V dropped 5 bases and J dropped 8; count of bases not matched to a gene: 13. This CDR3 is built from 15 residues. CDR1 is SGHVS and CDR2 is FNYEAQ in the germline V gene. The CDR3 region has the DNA TGTGCCAGCAGCGCCTACGGGACAGGGTCCTCGAAGCAGTACTTC. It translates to CASSAYGTGSSKQYF.

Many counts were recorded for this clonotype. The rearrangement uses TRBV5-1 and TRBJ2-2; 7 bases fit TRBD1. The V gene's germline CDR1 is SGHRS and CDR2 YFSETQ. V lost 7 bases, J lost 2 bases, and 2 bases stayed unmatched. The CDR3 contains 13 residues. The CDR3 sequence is CASGTDNTGELFF. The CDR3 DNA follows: TGCGCCAGCGGGACAGATAACACCGGGGAGCTGTTTTTT. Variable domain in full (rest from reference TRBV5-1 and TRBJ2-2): KAGVTQTPRYLIKTRGQQVTLSCSPISGHRSVSWYQQTPGQGLQFLFEYFSETQRNKGNFPGRFSGRQFSNSRSEMNVSTLELGDSALYLCASGTDNTGELFFGEGSRLTVL.

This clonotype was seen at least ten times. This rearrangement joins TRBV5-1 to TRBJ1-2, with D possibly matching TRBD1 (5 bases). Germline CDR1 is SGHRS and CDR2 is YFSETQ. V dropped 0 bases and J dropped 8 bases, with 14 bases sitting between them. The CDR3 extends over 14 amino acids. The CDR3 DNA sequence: TGCGCCAGCAGCTTGGGGTCTTCAGGGAACGGCTACACCTTC. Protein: CASSLGSSGNGYTF.

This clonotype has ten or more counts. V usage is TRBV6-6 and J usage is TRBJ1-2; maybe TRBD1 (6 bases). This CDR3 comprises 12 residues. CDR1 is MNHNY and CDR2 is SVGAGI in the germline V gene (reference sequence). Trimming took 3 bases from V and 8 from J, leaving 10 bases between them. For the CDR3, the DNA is TGTGCCAGCAGTTATGAGGGGGTGGGCTACACCTTC. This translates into CASSYEGVGYTF.

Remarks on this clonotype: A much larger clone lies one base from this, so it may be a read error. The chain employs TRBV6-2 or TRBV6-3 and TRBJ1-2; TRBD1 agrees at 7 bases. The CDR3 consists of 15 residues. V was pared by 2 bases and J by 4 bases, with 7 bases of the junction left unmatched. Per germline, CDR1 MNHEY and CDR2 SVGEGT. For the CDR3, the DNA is TGTGCCAGCAGTTACCCAGGACAGGAAATCTATGGCTACACCTTC. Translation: CASSYPGQEIYGYTF.

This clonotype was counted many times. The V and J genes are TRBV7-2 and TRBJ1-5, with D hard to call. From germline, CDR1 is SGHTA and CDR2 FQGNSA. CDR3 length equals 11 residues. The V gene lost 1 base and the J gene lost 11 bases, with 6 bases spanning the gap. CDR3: CASSLGRSQHF. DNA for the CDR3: TGTGCCAGCAGCTTAGGGAGGTCCCAGCATTTT.

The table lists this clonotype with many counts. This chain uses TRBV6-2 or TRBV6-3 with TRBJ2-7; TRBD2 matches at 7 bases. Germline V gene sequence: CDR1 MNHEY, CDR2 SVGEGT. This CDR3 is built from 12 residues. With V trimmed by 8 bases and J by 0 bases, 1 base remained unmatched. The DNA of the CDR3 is TGTGCCAGCGGCGGGAGCTCCTACGAGCAGTACTTC. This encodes CASGGSSYEQYF.

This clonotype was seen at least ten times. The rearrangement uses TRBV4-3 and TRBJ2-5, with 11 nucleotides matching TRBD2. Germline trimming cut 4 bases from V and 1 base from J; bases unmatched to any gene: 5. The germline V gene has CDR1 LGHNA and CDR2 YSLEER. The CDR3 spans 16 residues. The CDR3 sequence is CASSRQLAGAQETQYF. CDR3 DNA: TGCGCCAGCAGCCGCCAACTAGCGGGGGCCCAAGAGACCCAGTACTTC.

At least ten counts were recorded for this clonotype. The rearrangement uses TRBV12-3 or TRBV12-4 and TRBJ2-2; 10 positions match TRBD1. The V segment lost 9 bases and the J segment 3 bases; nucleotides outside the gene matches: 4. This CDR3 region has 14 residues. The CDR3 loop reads CASSGTGDTGELFF. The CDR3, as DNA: TGTGCCAGTTCCGGGACAGGGGACACCGGGGAGCTGTTTTTT.

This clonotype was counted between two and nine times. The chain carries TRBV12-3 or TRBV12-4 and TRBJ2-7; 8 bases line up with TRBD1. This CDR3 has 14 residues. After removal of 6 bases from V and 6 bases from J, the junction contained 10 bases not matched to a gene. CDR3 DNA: TGTGCCAGCAGCCTCCGGGACAGGTGGCTCGAGCAGTACTTC. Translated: CASSLRDRWLEQYF.

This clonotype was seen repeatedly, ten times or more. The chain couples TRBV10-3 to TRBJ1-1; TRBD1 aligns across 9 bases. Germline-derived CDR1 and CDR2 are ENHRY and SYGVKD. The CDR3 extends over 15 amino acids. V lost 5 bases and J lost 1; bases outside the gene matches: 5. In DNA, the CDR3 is TGTGCCATCAGTCCGGACAGGGGACGGAACACTGAAGCTTTCTTT. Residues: CAISPDRGRNTEAFF.

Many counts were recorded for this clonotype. DNA for the CDR3: TGTGCCAGCAGCTTAGGCCCGGATTCACCCCTCCACTTT. This encodes CASSLGPDSPLHF. The chain recombines TRBV7-2 with TRBJ1-6; D not certain. Germline-derived CDR1 and CDR2 are SGHTA and FQGNSA. The CDR3 spans 13 residues. V lost 1 base to trimming and J lost 8 bases, with 6 bases between them.

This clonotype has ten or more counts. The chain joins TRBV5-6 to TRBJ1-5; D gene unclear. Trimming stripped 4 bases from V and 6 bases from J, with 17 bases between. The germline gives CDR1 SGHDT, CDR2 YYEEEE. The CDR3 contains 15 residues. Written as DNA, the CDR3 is TGTGCCAGCAGCAGTACGATACTTGGTGGTCAGCCCCAGCATTTT. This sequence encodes CASSSTILGGQPQHF.

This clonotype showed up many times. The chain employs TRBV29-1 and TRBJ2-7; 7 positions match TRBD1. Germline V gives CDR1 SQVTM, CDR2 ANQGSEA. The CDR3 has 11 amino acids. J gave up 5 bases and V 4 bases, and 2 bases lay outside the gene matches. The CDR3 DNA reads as TGCAGCGTTGCGACAGGGAACGAGCAGTACTTC. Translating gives CSVATGNEQYF.

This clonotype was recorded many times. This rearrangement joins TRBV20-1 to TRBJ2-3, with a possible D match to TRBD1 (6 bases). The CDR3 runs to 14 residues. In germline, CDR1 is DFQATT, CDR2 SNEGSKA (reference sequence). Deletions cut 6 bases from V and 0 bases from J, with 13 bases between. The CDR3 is CSARTVTSTDTQYF. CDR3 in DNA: TGCAGTGCCAGGACAGTTACTAGCACAGATACGCAGTATTTT.

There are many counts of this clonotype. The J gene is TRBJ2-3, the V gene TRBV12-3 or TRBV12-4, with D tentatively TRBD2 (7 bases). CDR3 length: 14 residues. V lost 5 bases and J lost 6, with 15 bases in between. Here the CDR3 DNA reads TGTGCCAGCAGTAGTTTGCGGGGGCGGGATACGCAGTATTTT. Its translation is CASSSLRGRDTQYF.

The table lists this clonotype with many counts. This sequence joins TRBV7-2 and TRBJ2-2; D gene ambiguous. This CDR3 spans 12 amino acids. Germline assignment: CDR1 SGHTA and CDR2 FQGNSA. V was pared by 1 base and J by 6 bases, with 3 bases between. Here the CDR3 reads CASSLVPGELFF. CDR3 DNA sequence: TGTGCCAGCAGCTTAGTCCCCGGGGAGCTGTTTTTT.

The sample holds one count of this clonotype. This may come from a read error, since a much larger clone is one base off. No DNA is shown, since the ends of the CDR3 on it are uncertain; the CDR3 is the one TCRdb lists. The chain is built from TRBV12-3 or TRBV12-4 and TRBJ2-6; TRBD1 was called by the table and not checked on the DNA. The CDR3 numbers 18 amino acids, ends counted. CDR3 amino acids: CASILDRRGSAGANVLTF.

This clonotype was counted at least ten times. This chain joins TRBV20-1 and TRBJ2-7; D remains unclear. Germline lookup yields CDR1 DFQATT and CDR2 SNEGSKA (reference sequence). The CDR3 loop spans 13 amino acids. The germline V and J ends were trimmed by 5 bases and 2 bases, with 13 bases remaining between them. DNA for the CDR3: TGCAGTGCTTTGAAGACAACCACCTACGAGCAGTACTTC. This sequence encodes CSALKTTTYEQYF.

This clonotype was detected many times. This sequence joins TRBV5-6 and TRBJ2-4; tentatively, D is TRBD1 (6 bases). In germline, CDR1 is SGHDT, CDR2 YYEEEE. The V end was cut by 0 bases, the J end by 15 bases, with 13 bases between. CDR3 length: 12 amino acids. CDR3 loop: CASSLAARGTYF. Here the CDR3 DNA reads TGTGCCAGCAGCTTGGCTGCCAGGGGCACGTACTTC.

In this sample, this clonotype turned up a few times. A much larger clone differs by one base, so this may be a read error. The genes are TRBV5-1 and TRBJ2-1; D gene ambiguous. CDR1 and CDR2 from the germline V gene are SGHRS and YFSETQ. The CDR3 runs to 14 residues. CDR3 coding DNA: TGCGCCAGCAGCTTGACCGGAACCTACAGTGAGCAGTTCTTC. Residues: CASSLTGTYSEQFF.

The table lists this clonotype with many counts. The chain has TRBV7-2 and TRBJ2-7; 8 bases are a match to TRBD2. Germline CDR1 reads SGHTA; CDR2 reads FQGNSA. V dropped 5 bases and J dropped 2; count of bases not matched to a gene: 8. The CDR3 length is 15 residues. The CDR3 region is CASSPGTRSTYEQYF. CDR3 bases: TGTGCCAGCAGCCCTGGGACTAGGTCAACCTACGAGCAGTACTTC.